The rows below give T cell receptor beta chains drawn from one sample of a study of CD8 T cells in ankylosing spondylitis. In TCRdb, the 5' RACE reads were re-called with MiXCR into one record per CDR3 protein. The sample has about 750,000 distinct CDR3 sequences, roughly 19% seen once; the top ten hold about 19%. Sequencing used blood, either unsorted or a sorted T cell fraction (not recorded which). The receptors shown here come from a male donor with ankylosing spondylitis. Both conserved end residues are part of each CDR3. Each record gives: clone size, J gene, D gene, V gene, CDR3 DNA, CDR3 protein. A D gene is named only where the DNA matches it firmly. Clone size is not always given. Where it is, it says once, few, many or a class for expanded clones.

>NA|TRBJ2-3|NA|TRBV20-1
TGCAGTGCTAGATTCCAGACAGATACGCAGTATTTT
CSARFQTDTQYF
>NA|TRBJ2-7|NA|TRBV20-1
TGCAGTGCTCCTGACAGGACCTCGTCCTACGAGCAGTACTTC
CSAPDRTSSYEQYF
>NA|TRBJ2-3|TRBD2|TRBV5-1
TGCGCCAGCAGCCTCAAGCTAGCGGCCCCTAGCACAGATACGCAGTATTTT
CASSLKLAAPSTDTQYF
>NA|TRBJ2-3|NA|TRBV5-1
TGCGCCAGCAGCTTGGGCGGGTCGGGGCCAGATACGCAGTATTTT
CASSLGGSGPDTQYF
>NA|TRBJ2-5|NA|TRBV12-3/TRBV12-4
TGTGCCAGCAGCCCGAGGGACTCCGGGAGAGAGACCCAGTACTTC
CASSPRDSGRETQYF
>NA|TRBJ2-2|TRBD2|TRBV9
TGTGCCAGCAGCGTTTTAGCGGGAGAGGGCACCGGGGAGCTGTTTTTT
CASSVLAGEGTGELFF
>few|TRBJ2-5|NA|TRBV20-1
TGCAGTGCTAGACCCCTGGGTGGGGTCGGGGAGACCCAGTACTTC
CSARPLGGVGETQYF
>few|TRBJ2-7|TRBD2|TRBV12-3/TRBV12-4
TGTGCCAGCAATTTCGCGGGGGGTGAGCAGTACTTC
CASNFAGGEQYF
>few|TRBJ1-2|NA|TRBV24-1
TGTGCCACCAGTGATTCGCAGGGTGGGTATGGCTACACCTTC
CATSDSQGGYGYTF
>few|TRBJ2-1|NA|TRBV5-1
TGCGCCAGCAGCGGACAGATGAGCTCCTACAATGAGCAGTTCTTC
CASSGQMSSYNEQFF
>many|TRBJ2-7|NA|TRBV12-3/TRBV12-4
TGTGCCAGCAGTGGAAGGGACATCAGAGGCGAGCAGTACTTC
CASSGRDIRGEQYF
>many|TRBJ1-1|NA|TRBV7-2
TGTGCCAGCAGCTTAAGGGGGACACGCGCTGAAGCTTTCTTT
CASSLRGTRAEAFF
>few|TRBJ2-7|TRBD2|TRBV4-2
TGTGCCAGCAGCCAAGTCGAATATAGCGGGGGAGCCTACGAGCAGTACTTC
CASSQVEYSGGAYEQYF
>NA|TRBJ2-1|NA|TRBV20-1
TGCAGTGCTAGAGATGTGGGGGAGGATAACAATGAGCAGTTCTTC
CSARDVGEDNNEQFF
>NA|TRBJ2-7|TRBD2|TRBV12-3/TRBV12-4
TGTGCCAGCAGTTTATGGGCTAGCGGGAGCGTGCAGTACTTC
CASSLWASGSVQYF
>NA|TRBJ2-5|NA|TRBV6-6
TGTGCCAGCAGTCCCCAAGCAGGGACCCAGTACTTC
CASSPQAGTQYF
>NA|TRBJ2-5|NA|TRBV3-1
TGTGCCAGCAGCCAACAGGTTTTTCCCCAAGAGACCCAGTACTTC
CASSQQVFPQETQYF
>NA|TRBJ2-7|TRBD2|TRBV11-2
TGTGCCAGCAGCTTAGCCCGGGGGGGAGCTCCCTCCTACGAGCAGTACTTC
CASSLARGGAPSYEQYF
>NA|TRBJ2-1|NA|TRBV6-5
TGTGCCAGCAGTTACGACGGACACTATGAGCAGTTCTTC
CASSYDGHYEQFF
>NA|TRBJ1-2|TRBD1|TRBV6-6
TGTGCCAGCACCAGGACAGGGGACTATGGCTACACCTTC
CASTRTGDYGYTF
>many|TRBJ2-3|TRBD1|TRBV12-3/TRBV12-4
TGTGCCAGCAGTTACAGGGGGCGCAACACAGATACGCAGTATTTT
CASSYRGRNTDTQYF
>NA|TRBJ2-3|TRBD2|TRBV11-2
TGTGCCAGCAGCTTAGAACGACTAGCGGGAGGTGCGGATACGCAGTATTTT
CASSLERLAGGADTQYF
>many|TRBJ1-1|NA|TRBV29-1
TGCAGCTCGGACGGGGGGCCGGACACTGAAGCTTTCTTT
CSSDGGPDTEAFF